This T cell receptor beta chain came from a study of T cells after yellow fever vaccination. About the study: Preparing low-cell-number fractions relied on SMART-Seq v4 Ultra Low Input.

This clonotype appeared a few times. This CDR3 comprises 16 residues. Germline CDR1 and CDR2: WNHNN and SYGVQD (reference sequence). The V and J ends lost 3 bases and 0 bases respectively, with 11 bases between them. TCRdb recomputed calls from the 5' RACE reads with MiXCR, one row per CDR3 protein. Among almost 600,000 distinct CDR3 sequences, about 14% were seen once, and the ten largest hold over 11%. Specimen: PBMCs, collected on the day of the yellow fever booster vaccination. The TCR sequence derives from a man aged 30 to 45 who received the YFV17D yellow fever vaccine. The rearrangement links TRBV10-1 to TRBJ2-2, with D possibly matching TRBD2 (6 bases). The CDR3 coding sequence is TGCGCCAGCAGTGATTCCCGGGACTCGAACACCGGGGAGCTGTTTTTT. It yields the protein CASSDSRDSNTGELFF.